This TCR beta chain was sequenced for a study of post-analysis software for immune sequencing data. Study-wide context: Relapsing-remitting, secondary progressive and progressive-relapsing multiple sclerosis were all included among the disease courses. Whole-study findings and limits: Controls had lower frequencies than patients of a few TRBV segments, which included TRBV5-6, TRBV5-1 and TRBV20-1. Samples from a shared batch, those prepared together, strongly co-clustered by F measure. Normalized Chao1 diversity was significantly reduced in patients versus controls.

Germline CDR1 is MGHRA and CDR2 is YSYEKL. The CDR3 covers 17 residues. Trimming at V came to 8 bases and at J to 2 bases, leaving 14 bases not matched to a gene. TCR beta cDNA libraries included unique molecular identifiers. Each sample of about 0.95 to 11 million input T cells yielded 500,000 or so cDNA molecules, so each molecule approximated one T cell. TCRdb redid the calling of the PCR reads with MiXCR, one entry per CDR3 protein. The sample yields fewer than 850,000 distinct CDR3 sequences, just over 45% seen once. For this clonotype: Its antigen remains unidentified.

The chain recombines TRBV4-1 with TRBJ2-5; 10 bases map to TRBD2. The sample consisted of blood. This receptor was identified in a girl between 10 and 17 years old with multiple sclerosis. The CDR3 DNA reads as TGCGCCAGCTCAGGGGGGGCTAGCGGGAGCGGTCAAGAGACCCAGTACTTC. Residues: CASSGGASGSGQETQYF.